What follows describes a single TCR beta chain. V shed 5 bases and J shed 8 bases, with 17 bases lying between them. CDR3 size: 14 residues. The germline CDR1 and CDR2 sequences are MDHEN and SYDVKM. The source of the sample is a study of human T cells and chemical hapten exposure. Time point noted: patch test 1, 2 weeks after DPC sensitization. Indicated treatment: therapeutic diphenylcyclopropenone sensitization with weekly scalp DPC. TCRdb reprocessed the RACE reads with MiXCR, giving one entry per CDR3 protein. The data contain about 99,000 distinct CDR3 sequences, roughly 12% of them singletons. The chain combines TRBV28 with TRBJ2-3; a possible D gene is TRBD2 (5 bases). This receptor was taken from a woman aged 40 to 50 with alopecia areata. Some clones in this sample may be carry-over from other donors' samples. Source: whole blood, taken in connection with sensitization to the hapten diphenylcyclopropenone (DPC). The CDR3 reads CASSPPSEGSTQYF. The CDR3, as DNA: TGTGCCAGCAGTCCACCCTCAGAGGGTTCTACGCAGTATTTT.